The 20 T cell receptor beta chains below come from one sample, sequenced in a study of regulatory T cells in long-lasting Graves disease. Both iRepertoire HTBI primers and Arm-PCR of CDR3 regions were used to build the TCR beta libraries. TCRdb used MiXCR to reprocess the multiplex PCR reads, holding one entry per CDR3 protein. Of about 320,000 distinct CDR3 sequences listed, about 20% are singletons. Time point described: newly diagnosed GD, antithyroid drugs for less than 3 months. RNA extracted from PBMCs served as the sequencing template. This specimen was peripheral blood mononuclear cells (PBMCs), taken at new diagnosis, from a patient treated with antithyroid drugs. Every receptor here comes from a female donor with Graves disease.

This clonotype occurred many times. The chain uses TRBV2 and TRBJ2-7, with 13 bases matching TRBD2. The CDR3 runs to 17 residues. Germline V gene data show CDR1 as SNHLY and CDR2 as FYNNEI. J lost 1 base, V lost 8 bases, and 11 bases had no gene match. The CDR3 DNA reads as TGTGCCAGCGGTGCCGGACTAGCGGGAGAGGGTTCCTACGAGCAGTACTTC. Its protein product is CASGAGLAGEGSYEQYF.

This clonotype was counted at least ten times. V and J are TRBV12-3 or TRBV12-4 and TRBJ1-1; TRBD1 aligns across 8 bases. Trimming removed 5 bases from V and 11 bases from J; junction bases left unmatched: 7. There are 12 residues in the CDR3. Here the CDR3 reads CASSHPGGSAFF. DNA for the CDR3: TGTGCCAGCAGTCACCCAGGGGGCTCGGCTTTCTTT.

This clonotype was recorded at least ten times. The V and J genes are TRBV5-4 and TRBJ2-5, with unresolved D. The CDR3 runs 12 residues. Trimming took off 1 base at V and 5 bases at J, with 6 bases between the two ends. Per germline, CDR1 SGHNT and CDR2 YYREEE (reference sequence). CDR3 amino acids: CASSLRTETQYF. Written as DNA, the CDR3 is TGTGCCAGCAGCTTGAGGACCGAGACCCAGTACTTC.

For this clonotype: This may be a read error, as it is one base from a much larger clone. The chain joins TRBV6-5 to TRBJ1-4, with D unresolved. Trimming cost V 0 bases and J 0 bases, with 14 bases left between them. The CDR3 loop spans 18 amino acids. The V gene's germline CDR1 is MNHEY and CDR2 SVGAGI. This CDR3 reads CASSYSFEYRATNEKLFF. The CDR3 DNA reads TGTGCCAGCAGTTACTCCTTCGAGTATAGAGCAACTAATGAAAAACTGTTTTTT.

This clonotype was seen only a few times. This may arise from a read error, as a much more abundant clone is one base away. The chain carries TRBV28 and TRBJ2-1, with TRBD2 identical over 7 bases. The CDR3 loop spans 15 amino acids. Germline CDR1 and CDR2: MDHEN and SYDVKM. This CDR3 is CASGLLLAVNNEQFF. DNA of the CDR3: TGTGCCAGCGGTTTGTTGCTAGCGGTAAACAATGAGCAGTTCTTC.

This clonotype occurred a few times. The rearrangement uses TRBV9 and TRBJ2-1, with 8 bases lining up with TRBD2. CDR1 and CDR2 (germline): SGDLS, YYNGEE. This CDR3 is built from 15 residues. V shed 4 bases, J shed 0 bases, and the junction held 3 bases outside the gene matches. CDR3 nucleotides: TGTGCCAGCAGCTTAGCGGGACACTCCTACAATGAGCAGTTCTTC. Protein product: CASSLAGHSYNEQFF. The full variable domain, in which reference TRBV9 and TRBJ2-1 provide the parts outside the CDR3, is DSGVTQTPKHLITATGQRVTLRCSPRSGDLSVYWYQQSLDQGLQFLIQYYNGEERAKGNILERFSAQQFPDLHSELNLSSLELGDSALYFCASSLAGHSYNEQFFGPGTRLTVL.

This clonotype was found a few times. V usage is TRBV2 and J usage is TRBJ2-3; D is unresolved. CDR3 length: 13 amino acids. Per germline, CDR1 SNHLY and CDR2 FYNNEI. V was shortened by 6 bases and J by 3 bases, with 10 bases between the two germline ends. CDR3 protein: CASRWALTDTQYF. In nucleotides, the CDR3 is TGTGCCAGCAGATGGGCGCTGACAGATACGCAGTATTTT.

This clonotype was seen ten or more times. The rearrangement joins TRBV12-3 or TRBV12-4 to TRBJ2-7; D tentatively fits TRBD1 or TRBD2 (7 bases each). The length of the CDR3 is 12 residues. The V and J ends lost 6 bases and 7 bases respectively, with 13 bases between them. CDR3 sequence: CASRGGTAEQYF. The CDR3, as DNA: TGTGCCAGCAGGGGAGGGACAGCAGAGCAGTACTTC.

This clonotype was seen only a few times. The genes are TRBV19 and TRBJ2-2, with D uncertain. This CDR3 has 14 amino acids. Germline CDR1 and CDR2: LNHDA and SQIVND (reference sequence). Trimming removed 0 bases from V and 0 bases from J, with 2 bases in between. DNA for the CDR3: TGTGCCAGTAGTATAGACGCGAACACCGGGGAGCTGTTTTTT. Its translation: CASSIDANTGELFF.

This clonotype was counted many times. The chain uses TRBV4-1 and TRBJ2-5; tentatively, D is TRBD2 (6 bases). The CDR3 is 15 residues long. CDR1 and CDR2 (germline): MGHRA, YSYEKL. Between the trimmed V and J ends, which lost 1 base and 4 bases, there was a span of 13 bases. CDR3 region: CASSQGPSDVETQYF. CDR3 sequence (DNA): TGCGCCAGCAGCCAAGGTCCTAGCGACGTAGAGACCCAGTACTTC.

This clonotype was recorded a few times. A much larger clone differs by one base, so this may be a read error. The V and J genes are TRBV28 and TRBJ2-3, with TRBD1 as a possible D gene (5 bases). The CDR3 runs 13 residues. The germline V gene encodes CDR1 MDHEN and CDR2 SYDVKM. The CDR3 loop is CASSLGITGTQYF. DNA of the CDR3: TGTGCCAGCAGTCTGGGCATCACAGGTACGCAGTATTTT.

This clonotype was observed a few times. It may be a read error: a sequence one base away is much more abundant. The chain carries TRBV6-2 or TRBV6-3 and TRBJ1-1; D not certain. Germline CDR1 reads MNHEY; CDR2 reads SVGEGT. There are 12 residues in the CDR3. The CDR3 protein is CANSLQGREAFF. CDR3 DNA sequence: TGTGCCAACAGTTTGCAAGGGCGCGAGGCTTTCTTT.

This clonotype was detected ten times or more. The chain has TRBV5-1 and TRBJ2-7; TRBD1 agrees at 10 bases. In germline, CDR1 is SGHRS, CDR2 YFSETQ. This CDR3 comprises 15 residues. V trimming: 0 bases; J trimming: 3 bases; junction bases outside the gene matches: 3. CDR3 residues: CASSLDGTGDYEQYF. In DNA, the CDR3 is TGCGCCAGCAGCTTGGACGGGACAGGGGACTACGAGCAGTACTTC.

This clonotype occurred once. The chain joins TRBV7-2 to TRBJ1-2; D unresolved. The CDR3 runs to 12 residues. Trimming pared 4 bases from V and 7 bases from J, leaving 10 bases between. Germline lookup yields CDR1 SGHTA and CDR2 FQGNSA. This CDR3 reads CASSSYLGGYTF. As DNA, the CDR3 is TGTGCCAGCAGCTCATACCTCGGTGGCTACACCTTC.

Comments on this clonotype: A far larger clone is just one base off, so this is likely a read error. Here the CDR3 omits its conserved ending phenylalanine or tryptophan, so a read error is the likely source. The CDR3 sequence: CASRDSQETQYL. For the CDR3, the DNA is TGTGCCAGCCGGGACTCCCAAGAGACCCAGTACCTC. The chain employs TRBV11-3 and TRBJ2-5; perhaps TRBD2 as D (6 bases). The CDR3 totals 12 residues. V shed 8 bases and J shed 1 base, with 8 bases lying between them. Germline V gene lookup returns CDR1 SGHNT and CDR2 YENEEA.

The chain recombines TRBV12-3 or TRBV12-4 with TRBJ1-4, with a weak D call TRBD1 (5 bases). This CDR3 contains 14 residues. The V end lost 2 bases, the J end lost 8 bases, and 12 bases lay between the germline ends. The DNA of the CDR3 is TGTGCCAGCAGTTTACGGCGGGGGAGGGAAAAACTGTTTTTT. Its translation: CASSLRRGREKLFF.

The J gene is TRBJ2-2, the V gene TRBV20-1; possible D gene TRBD2, 6 bases. The CDR3 contains 17 residues. V lost 0 bases and J 2 bases, leaving 16 bases between the germline ends. Germline CDR1 is DFQATT and CDR2 is SNEGSKA (reference sequence). The CDR3 protein is CSARDGLAATNTGELFF. CDR3 nucleotides: TGCAGTGCTAGAGATGGGTTAGCGGCCACCAACACCGGGGAGCTGTTTTTT.

This clonotype was recorded at least ten times. The chain is built from TRBV2 and TRBJ1-6; 8 bases are a match to TRBD1. Germline V CDR1 and CDR2: SNHLY, FYNNEI. The CDR3 is made up of 15 amino acids. V lost 8 bases and J lost 10; bases outside the gene matches: 13. CDR3 DNA sequence: TGTGCCAGCTCCAAACAGGGGGTCCAGGGGTCACCCCTCCACTTT. Translated: CASSKQGVQGSPLHF.

This clonotype was counted at least ten times. The chain combines TRBV11-2 with TRBJ2-2; 8 bases map to TRBD1. CDR1 and CDR2 from the germline V gene are SGHAT and FQNNGV. After removal of 6 bases from V and 5 bases from J, the junction contained 5 bases not matched to a gene. The length of the CDR3 is 14 residues. DNA for the CDR3: TGTGCCAGCAGATTGGACAGGGCGACCGGGGAGCTGTTTTTT. This translates into CASRLDRATGELFF.

This clonotype was recorded a few times. J is TRBJ2-3 and V is TRBV24-1; D not certain. The CDR3 is 13 residues long. V shed 7 bases and J shed 6 bases, with 13 bases lying between them. Per germline, CDR1 KGHDR and CDR2 SFDVKD. CDR3 sequence: CATSRLSEDTQYF. The DNA for the CDR3 is TGTGCCACCAGCCGACTCTCAGAGGATACGCAGTATTTT.